This T cell receptor beta chain was profiled in a study of cytomegalovirus exposure and HLA in healthy donors. Whole-study results and caveats: About 90% or about 30% of the time was how often most TCR beta V segments were productive, according to an earlier analysis.

The primer mix had 60 Vbeta and 13 Jbeta primers. Repertoires were generated with immunoSEQ multiplex PCR, while TCRdb's copy carries only in-frame clones and drops some. The sample consists of 150,000 to 200,000 clones, 80% to 85% of them appearing once. Losses at the gene ends were 8 bases for V and 4 bases for J; bases not matched to a gene: 10. Germline V lookup: CDR1 LNHNV, CDR2 YYDKDF (reference sequence). This CDR3 comprises 15 residues. Comments on this clone: Its antigen is currently unknown.

This clonotype originated in a male donor in good health and CMV-seropositive. Sequencing input: PBMCs. The rearrangement links TRBV15 to TRBJ2-1; 8 bases are shared with TRBD1. The CDR3 is CATSVRTGRYNEQFF. The CDR3 bases are TGTGCCACCTCGGTTCGGACAGGGCGTTACAATGAGCAGTTCTTC.